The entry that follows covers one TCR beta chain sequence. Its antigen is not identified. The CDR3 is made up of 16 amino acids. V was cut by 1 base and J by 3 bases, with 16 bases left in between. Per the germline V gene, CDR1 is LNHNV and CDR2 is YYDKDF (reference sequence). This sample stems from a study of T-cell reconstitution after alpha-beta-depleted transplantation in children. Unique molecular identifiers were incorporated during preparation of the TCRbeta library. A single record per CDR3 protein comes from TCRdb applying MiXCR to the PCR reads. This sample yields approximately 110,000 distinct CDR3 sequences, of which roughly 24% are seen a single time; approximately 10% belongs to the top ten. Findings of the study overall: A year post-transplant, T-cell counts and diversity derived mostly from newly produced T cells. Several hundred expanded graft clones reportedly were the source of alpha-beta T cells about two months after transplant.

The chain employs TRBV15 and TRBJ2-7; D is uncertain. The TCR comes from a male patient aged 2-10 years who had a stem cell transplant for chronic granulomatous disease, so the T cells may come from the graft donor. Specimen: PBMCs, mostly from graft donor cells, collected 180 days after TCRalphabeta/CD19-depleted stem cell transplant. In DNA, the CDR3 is TGTGCCACCAGCAGAGGCGTAAGTGGCCCCGGCTACGAGCAGTACTTC. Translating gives CATSRGVSGPGYEQYF.